These T cell receptor beta chains were read from a single sample in a study of CD8 T cells in ankylosing spondylitis. From the 5' RACE reads, TCRdb called clonotypes with MiXCR, one entry per CDR3 protein. Of roughly 130,000 distinct CDR3 sequences in the sample, about 6.5% are singletons; the top ten hold more than 10%. Sample: blood, either unsorted or a sorted T cell fraction (not recorded which). These receptors were obtained from a male donor with ankylosing spondylitis or in good health (not recorded which). CDR3s include the opening cysteine and the closing phenylalanine or tryptophan. Fields, in order: V gene, J gene, clone size, D gene, CDR3 DNA, CDR3 protein. The D gene is left open where the match is weak. Expanded clones are given a class, and other clones once, few, many or no size at all.

TRBV5-1,TRBJ2-3,many,TRBD2,TGCGCCAGCAGCTCCGGGACTAGCGTTTCGGCAGATACGCAGTATTTT,CASSSGTSVSADTQYF
TRBV20-1,TRBJ2-3,NA,TRBD2,TGCAGTGCCCAGAGGAGCGGGAGGACAGATACGCAGTATTTT,CSAQRSGRTDTQYF
TRBV5-1,TRBJ2-1,many,NA,TGCGCCAGCAGCGAACTAGGTGGGGCTTACAATGAGCAGTTCTTC,CASSELGGAYNEQFF
TRBV9,TRBJ2-1,many,NA,TGTGCCAGCAGCGTAGTCCCGGGGGCCGTTGAGCAGTTCTTC,CASSVVPGAVEQFF
TRBV5-1,TRBJ1-2,many,NA,TGCGCCAGCAGCTTGGGGTCAGTAGCTAACTATGGCTACACCTTC,CASSLGSVANYGYTF
TRBV20-1,TRBJ1-1,many,NA,TGCAGTGCTGAACGGGGGTTTTCGGCCACTGAAGCTTTCTTT,CSAERGFSATEAFF
TRBV5-1,TRBJ2-7,many,NA,TGCGCCAGCAGAGCGGACAGCGCAAGCTCCTACGAGCAGTACTTC,CASRADSASSYEQYF
TRBV19,TRBJ2-1,once,TRBD2,TGTGCCAGTAGGGGTAGCGGGCCCCGATCCTACAATGAGCAGTTCTTC,CASRGSGPRSYNEQFF
TRBV6-1,TRBJ2-5,many,NA,TGTGCCAGCAGTGAATTGTCGGAGACCCAGTACTTC,CASSELSETQYF
TRBV20-1,TRBJ2-6,many,NA,TGCAGTGCTAGTTCCCAGGCCCAAGCCCCCAACGTCCTGACTTTC,CSASSQAQAPNVLTF